This T cell receptor beta chain came from a study of regulatory T cells in long-lasting Graves disease. Study in general: Persistent cases took antithyroid drugs over 5 years and stayed TSH receptor antibody positive.

Whole-study results and caveats: Persistent Graves' patients had lower TCR diversity than newly diagnosed ones.

On this clonotype: Its antigen is undetermined.

Germline CDR1 and CDR2: PRHDT and FYEKMQ (reference sequence). The CDR3 runs to 17 residues. The J segment lost 10 bases and the V segment lost 0 bases, leaving 10 bases of the junction unmatched. HTBI primers from iRepertoire and Arm-PCR of CDR3 regions yielded the TCR beta libraries. Source study methods: Among the samples, under 70 TRBV and 14 to 15 TRBJ segments were identified. One entry per CDR3 protein, called by TCRdb with MiXCR from the multiplex PCR reads. The V and J calls and clone size are TCRdb's, not the authors'. The sample includes 300,000 or so distinct CDR3 sequences, 15% to 20% seen only once; the top ten take less than 35%. The time point here: persistent/refractory GD, antithyroid drugs over 5 years with positive TRAb. Following extraction of RNA from PBMCs, that RNA was used to make the TCR library. The authors drew patients from an endocrinology department in Xi'an, China.

This sample comprised peripheral blood mononuclear cells (PBMCs), obtained when the disease was refractory, from a patient treated with antithyroid drugs. This TCR came from a female donor with Graves disease. The chain links TRBV13 to TRBJ1-6, with 9 bases aligning to TRBD1. The CDR3 region has the DNA TGTGCCAGCAGCTTAGGGGGACCACAGGGGGCGAGGTCACCCCTCCACTTT. Protein product: CASSLGGPQGARSPLHF.